This T cell receptor (beta chain) is drawn from a study of blood T cell repertoires in COVID-19. Background on the study: PBMCs, B-cell-depleted T cells, or T cells were the source of the cDNA or gDNA that made up the material.

Germline CDR1 SGHVS, CDR2 FQNEAQ. V gave up 3 bases and J gave up 4 bases, with 12 bases separating them. The CDR3 spans 14 residues. Repertoires were generated with immunoSEQ multiplex PCR, while TCRdb's copy carries only in-frame clones and drops some. Of 140,000 or so clones detected, 80% appear once; the ten largest clones hold about 5%. The specimen was peripheral blood. The TCR comes from a woman aged 45-59 years with acute or convalescent COVID-19. V gene TRBV7-8 combines with J gene TRBJ1-2; D remains unclear. Here the CDR3 reads CASSFQIEAYGYTF. In DNA, the CDR3 is TGTGCCAGCAGCTTTCAGATCGAGGCCTATGGCTACACCTTC.